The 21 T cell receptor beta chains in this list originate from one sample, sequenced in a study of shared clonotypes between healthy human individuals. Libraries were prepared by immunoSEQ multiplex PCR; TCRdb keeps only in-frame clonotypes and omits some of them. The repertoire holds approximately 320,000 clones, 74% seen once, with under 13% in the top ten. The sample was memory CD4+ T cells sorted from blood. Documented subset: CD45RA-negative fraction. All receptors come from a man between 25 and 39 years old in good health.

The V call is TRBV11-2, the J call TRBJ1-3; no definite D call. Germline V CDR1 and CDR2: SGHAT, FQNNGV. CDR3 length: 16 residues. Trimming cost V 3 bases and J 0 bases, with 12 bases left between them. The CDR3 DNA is TGTGCCAGCAGCTTTCCGGGAAAGGCCTCTGGAAACACCATATATTTT. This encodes CASSFPGKASGNTIYF. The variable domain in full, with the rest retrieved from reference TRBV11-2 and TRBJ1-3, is EAGVAQSPRYKIIEKRQSVAFWCNPISGHATLYWYQQILGQGPKLLIQFQNNGVVDDSQLPKDRFSAERLKGVDSTLKIQPAKLEDSAVYLCASSFPGKASGNTIYFGEGSWLTVV.

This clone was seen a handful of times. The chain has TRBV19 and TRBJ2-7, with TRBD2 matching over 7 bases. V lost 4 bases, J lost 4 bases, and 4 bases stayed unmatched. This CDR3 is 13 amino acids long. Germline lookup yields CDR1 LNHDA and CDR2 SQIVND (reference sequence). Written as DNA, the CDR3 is TGTGCCAGTAGTACGGCTAGCGGATACGAGCAGTACTTC. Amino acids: CASSTASGYEQYF.

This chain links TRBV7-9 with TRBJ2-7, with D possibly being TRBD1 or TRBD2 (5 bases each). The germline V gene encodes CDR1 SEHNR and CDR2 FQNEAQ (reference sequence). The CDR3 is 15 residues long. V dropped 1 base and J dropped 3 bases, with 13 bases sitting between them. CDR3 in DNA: TGTGCCAGCAGCTTAGACCGGGACCATATCTACGAGCAGTACTTC. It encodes CASSLDRDHIYEQYF.

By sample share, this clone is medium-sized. DNA of the CDR3: TGTGCCAGCAGTGACCACGGGTGGGGTCCTTCCCTCCTTGGCTACACCTTC. This sequence encodes CASSDHGWGPSLLGYTF. This chain joins TRBV6-4 and TRBJ1-2; D is undetermined. The CDR3 runs 17 residues. Germline V gives CDR1 MRHNA, CDR2 SNTAGT. Trimming took off 2 bases at V and 7 bases at J, with 23 bases between the two ends.

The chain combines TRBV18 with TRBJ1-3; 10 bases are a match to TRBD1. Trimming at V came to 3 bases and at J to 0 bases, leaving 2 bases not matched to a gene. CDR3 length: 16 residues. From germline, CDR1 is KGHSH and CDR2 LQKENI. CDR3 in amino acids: CASSPWTGGSGNTIYF. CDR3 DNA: TGTGCCAGCTCACCCTGGACAGGGGGCTCTGGAAACACCATATATTTT. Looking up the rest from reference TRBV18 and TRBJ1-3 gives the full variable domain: NAGVMQNPRHLVRRRGQEARLRCSPMKGHSHVYWYRQLPEEGLKFMVYLQKENIIDESGMPKERFSAEFPKEGPSILRIQQVVRGDSAAYFCASSPWTGGSGNTIYFGEGSWLTVV.

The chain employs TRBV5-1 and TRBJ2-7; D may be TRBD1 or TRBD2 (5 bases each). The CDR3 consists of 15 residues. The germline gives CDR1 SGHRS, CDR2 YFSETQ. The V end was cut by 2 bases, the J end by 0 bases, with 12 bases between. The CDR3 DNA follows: TGCGCCAGCAGCTTACGAGGGGAGAGCTCCTACGAGCAGTACTTC. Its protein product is CASSLRGESSYEQYF. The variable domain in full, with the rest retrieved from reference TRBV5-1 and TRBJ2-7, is KAGVTQTPRYLIKTRGQQVTLSCSPISGHRSVSWYQQTPGQGLQFLFEYFSETQRNKGNFPGRFSGRQFSNSRSEMNVSTLELGDSALYLCASSLRGESSYEQYFGPGTRLTVT.

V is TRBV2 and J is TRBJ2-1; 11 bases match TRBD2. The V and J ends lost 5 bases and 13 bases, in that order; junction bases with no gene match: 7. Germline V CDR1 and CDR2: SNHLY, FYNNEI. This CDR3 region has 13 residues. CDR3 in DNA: TGTGCCAGCAGTATCCTAACTAGCGGGAGACAGTTCTTC. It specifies CASSILTSGRQFF.

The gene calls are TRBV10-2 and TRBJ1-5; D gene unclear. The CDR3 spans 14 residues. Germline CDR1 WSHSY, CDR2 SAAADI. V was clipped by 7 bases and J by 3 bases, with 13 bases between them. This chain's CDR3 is CASNVDGPNQPQHF. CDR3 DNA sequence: TGCGCCAGCAATGTCGACGGGCCCAATCAGCCCCAGCATTTT.

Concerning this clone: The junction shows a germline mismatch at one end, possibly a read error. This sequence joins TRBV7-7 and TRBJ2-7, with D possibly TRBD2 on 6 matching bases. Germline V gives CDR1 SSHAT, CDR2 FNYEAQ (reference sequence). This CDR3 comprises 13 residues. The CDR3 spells CASSLAVGYEQYF. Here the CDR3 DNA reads TGTGCTAGCAGCTTAGCGGTTGGCTACGAGCAGTACTTC.

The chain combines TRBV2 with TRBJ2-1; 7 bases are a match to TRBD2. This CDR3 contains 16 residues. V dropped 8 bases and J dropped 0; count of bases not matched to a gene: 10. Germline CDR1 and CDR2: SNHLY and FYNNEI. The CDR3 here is CASFSAGGSSYNEQFF. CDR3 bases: TGTGCCAGCTTTAGCGCAGGCGGGAGCTCCTACAATGAGCAGTTCTTC.

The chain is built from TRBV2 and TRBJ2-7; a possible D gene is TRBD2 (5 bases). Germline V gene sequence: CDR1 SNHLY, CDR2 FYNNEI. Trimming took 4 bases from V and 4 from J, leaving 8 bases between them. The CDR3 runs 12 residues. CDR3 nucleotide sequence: TGTGCCAGCAGTGTGGCGGGTTACGAGCAGTACTTC. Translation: CASSVAGYEQYF.

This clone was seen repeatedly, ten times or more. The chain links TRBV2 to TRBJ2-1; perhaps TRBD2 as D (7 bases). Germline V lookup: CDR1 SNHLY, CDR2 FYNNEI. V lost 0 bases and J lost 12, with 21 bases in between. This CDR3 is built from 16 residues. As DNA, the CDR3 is TGTGCCAGCAGTGAAGCGGTACAGGGACACGGGAGGAGGCAGTTCTTC. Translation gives CASSEAVQGHGRRQFF.

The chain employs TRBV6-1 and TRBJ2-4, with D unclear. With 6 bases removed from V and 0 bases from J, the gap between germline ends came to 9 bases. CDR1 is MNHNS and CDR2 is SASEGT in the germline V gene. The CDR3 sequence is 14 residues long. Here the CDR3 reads CASRTDLAKNIQYF. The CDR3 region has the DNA TGTGCCAGCAGAACCGATCTAGCCAAAAACATTCAGTACTTC.

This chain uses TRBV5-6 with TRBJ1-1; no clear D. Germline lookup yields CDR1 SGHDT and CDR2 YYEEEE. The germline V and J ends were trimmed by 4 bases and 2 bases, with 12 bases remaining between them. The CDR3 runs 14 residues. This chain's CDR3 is CASSPAGRNTEAFF. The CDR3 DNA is TGTGCCAGCAGCCCTGCGGGTCGCAACACTGAAGCTTTCTTT. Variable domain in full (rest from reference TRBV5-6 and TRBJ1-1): DAGVTQSPTHLIKTRGQQVTLRCSPKSGHDTVSWYQQALGQGPQFIFQYYEEEERQRGNFPDRFSGHQFPNYSSELNVNALLLGDSALYLCASSPAGRNTEAFFGQGTRLTVV.

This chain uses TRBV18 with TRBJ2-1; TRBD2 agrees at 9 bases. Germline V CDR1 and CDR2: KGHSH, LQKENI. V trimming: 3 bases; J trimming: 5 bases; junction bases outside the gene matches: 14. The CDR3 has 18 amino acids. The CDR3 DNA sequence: TGTGCCAGCTCACCTAATATAATAACTAGCGGGCGCAACAATGAGCAGTTCTTC. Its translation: CASSPNIITSGRNNEQFF.

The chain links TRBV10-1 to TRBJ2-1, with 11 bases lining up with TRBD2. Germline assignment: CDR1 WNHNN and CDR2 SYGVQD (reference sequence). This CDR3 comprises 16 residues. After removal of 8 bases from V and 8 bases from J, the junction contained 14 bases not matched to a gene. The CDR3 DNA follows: TGCGCCAGCGGCGGGACTAGCGGAGCCCGTGGGGATGAGCAGTTCTTC. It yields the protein CASGGTSGARGDEQFF.

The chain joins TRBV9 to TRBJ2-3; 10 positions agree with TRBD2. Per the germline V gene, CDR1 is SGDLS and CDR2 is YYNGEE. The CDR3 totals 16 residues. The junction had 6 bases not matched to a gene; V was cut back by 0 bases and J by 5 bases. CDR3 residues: CASSVASGSLGDTQYF. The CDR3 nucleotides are TGTGCCAGCAGCGTAGCTAGCGGGAGTTTGGGAGATACGCAGTATTTT.

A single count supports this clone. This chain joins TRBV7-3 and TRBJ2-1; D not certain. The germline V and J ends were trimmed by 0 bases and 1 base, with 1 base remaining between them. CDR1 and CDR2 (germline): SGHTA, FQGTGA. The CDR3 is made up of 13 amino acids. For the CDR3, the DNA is TGTGCCAGCAGCTTAACGTCCTACAATGAGCAGTTCTTC. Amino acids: CASSLTSYNEQFF. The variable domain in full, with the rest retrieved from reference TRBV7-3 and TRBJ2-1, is GAGVSQTPSNKVTEKGKYVELRCDPISGHTALYWYRQSLGQGPEFLIYFQGTGAADDSGLPNDRFFAVRPEGSVSTLKIQRTERGDSAVYLCASSLTSYNEQFFGPGTRLTVL.

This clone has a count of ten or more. CDR3 residues: CASSLGQGGYKLFF. The DNA for the CDR3 is TGCGCCAGCAGCTTGGGCCAGGGGGGATACAAACTGTTTTTT. The chain couples TRBV5-1 to TRBJ1-4, with 7 bases fitting TRBD1. The CDR3 is 14 amino acids. Germline assignment: CDR1 SGHRS and CDR2 YFSETQ. Trimming took 0 bases from V and 11 from J; bases not matched to a gene: 7.

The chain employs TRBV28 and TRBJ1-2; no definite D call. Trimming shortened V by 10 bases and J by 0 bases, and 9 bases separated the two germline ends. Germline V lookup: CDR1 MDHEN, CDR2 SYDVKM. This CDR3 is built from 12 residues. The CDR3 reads CATLGANYGYTF. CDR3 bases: TGTGCCACCCTCGGTGCTAACTATGGCTACACCTTC.

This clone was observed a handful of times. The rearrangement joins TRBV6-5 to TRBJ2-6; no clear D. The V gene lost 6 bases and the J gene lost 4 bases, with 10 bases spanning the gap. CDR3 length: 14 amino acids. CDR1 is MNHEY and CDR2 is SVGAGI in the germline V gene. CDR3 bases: TGTGCCAGCAGACCCCTGGGAGGGGCCAACGTCCTGACTTTC. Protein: CASRPLGGANVLTF.